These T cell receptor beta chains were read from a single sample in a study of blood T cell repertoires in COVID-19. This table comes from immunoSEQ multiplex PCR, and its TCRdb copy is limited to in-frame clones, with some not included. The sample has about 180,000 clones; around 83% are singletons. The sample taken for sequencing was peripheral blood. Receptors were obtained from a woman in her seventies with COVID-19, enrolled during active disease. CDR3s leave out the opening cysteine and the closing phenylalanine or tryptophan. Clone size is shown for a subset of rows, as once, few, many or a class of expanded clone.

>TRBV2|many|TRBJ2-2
ASSDGGTGELF
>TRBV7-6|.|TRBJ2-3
ASFVRVGVDTQY
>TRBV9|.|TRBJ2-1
ASSVGTVLNEQF
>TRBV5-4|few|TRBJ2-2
ASSLGGLAANTGELF
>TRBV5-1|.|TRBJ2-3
ASSLETPGDTQY
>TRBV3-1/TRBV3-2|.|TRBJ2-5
ASKLAGRGGQETQY
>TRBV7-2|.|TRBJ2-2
ASSLKRPKGAGELF
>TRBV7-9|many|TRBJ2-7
ASSPWGRTGSEQY
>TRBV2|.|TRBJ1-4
ASKQGPKGEKLF
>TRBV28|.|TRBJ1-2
ASSTAANYGYT
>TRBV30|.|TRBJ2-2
AWSGGGATGELF
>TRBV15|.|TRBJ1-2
ATSSQTVDSHGYT
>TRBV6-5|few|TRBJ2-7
ASSYHRAYEQY
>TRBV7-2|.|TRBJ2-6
ASTPQVVFYSGANVLT
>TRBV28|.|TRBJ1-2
ASTSSEGTGTGYT
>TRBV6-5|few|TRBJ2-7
ASSYWREAHEQY
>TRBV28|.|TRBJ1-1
ASLNQGMGDTEAF
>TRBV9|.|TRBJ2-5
ASSRLDSETQY
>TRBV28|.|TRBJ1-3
ASSPPYGVGNTIY
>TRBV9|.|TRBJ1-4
ASSVGLSFEKLF
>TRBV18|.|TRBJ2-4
ASSPEGRAKNIQY
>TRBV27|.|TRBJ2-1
ASSLIALAGATEQF
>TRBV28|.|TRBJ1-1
ASRLTGGRVKAF
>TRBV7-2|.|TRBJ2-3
ASSQRGRTDTQY
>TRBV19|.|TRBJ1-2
AADAGTGFKGYT
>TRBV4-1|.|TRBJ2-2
ASSQDASNTGELF
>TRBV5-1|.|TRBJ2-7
ASSWGDRDLYEQY